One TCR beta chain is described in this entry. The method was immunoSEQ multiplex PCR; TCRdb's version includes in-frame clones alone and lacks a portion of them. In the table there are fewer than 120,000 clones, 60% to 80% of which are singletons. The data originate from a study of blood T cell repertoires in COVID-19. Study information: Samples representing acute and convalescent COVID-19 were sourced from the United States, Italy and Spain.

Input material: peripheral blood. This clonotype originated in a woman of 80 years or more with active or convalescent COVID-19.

Here the CDR3 reads CASNQGAHSGNTIYF. CDR3 in DNA: TGTGCCAGTAACCAGGGGGCCCACTCTGGAAACACCATATATTTT. V is TRBV6-6 and J is TRBJ1-3, with 8 bases fitting TRBD1. After removal of 9 bases from V and 0 bases from J, the junction contained 7 bases not matched to a gene. The CDR3 consists of 15 residues. Looked up from germline, CDR1 is MNHNY and CDR2 is SVGAGI (reference sequence).